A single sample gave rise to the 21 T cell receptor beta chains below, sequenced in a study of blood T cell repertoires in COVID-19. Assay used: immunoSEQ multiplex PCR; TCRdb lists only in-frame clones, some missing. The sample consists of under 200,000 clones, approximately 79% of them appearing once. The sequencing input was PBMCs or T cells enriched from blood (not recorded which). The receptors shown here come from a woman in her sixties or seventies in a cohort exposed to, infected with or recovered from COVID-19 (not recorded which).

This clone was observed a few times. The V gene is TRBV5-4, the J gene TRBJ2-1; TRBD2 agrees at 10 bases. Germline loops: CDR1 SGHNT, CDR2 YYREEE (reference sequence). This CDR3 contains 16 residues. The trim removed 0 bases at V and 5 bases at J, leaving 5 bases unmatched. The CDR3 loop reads CASSLGSGRGHNEQFF. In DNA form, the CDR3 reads TGTGCCAGCAGCTTGGGAAGCGGGAGGGGACACAATGAGCAGTTCTTC.

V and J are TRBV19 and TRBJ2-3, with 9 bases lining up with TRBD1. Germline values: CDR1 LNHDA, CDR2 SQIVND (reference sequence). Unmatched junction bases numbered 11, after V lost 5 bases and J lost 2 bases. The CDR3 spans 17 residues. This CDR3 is CASSPWTGAALTDTQYF. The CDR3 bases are TGTGCCAGTAGTCCGTGGACAGGGGCCGCCCTCACAGATACGCAGTATTTT. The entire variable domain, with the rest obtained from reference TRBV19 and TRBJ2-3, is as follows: DGGITQSPKYLFRKEGQNVTLSCEQNLNHDAMYWYRQDPGQGLRLIYYSQIVNDFQKGDIAEGYSVSREKKESFPLTVTSAQKNPTAFYLCASSPWTGAALTDTQYFGPGTRLTVL.

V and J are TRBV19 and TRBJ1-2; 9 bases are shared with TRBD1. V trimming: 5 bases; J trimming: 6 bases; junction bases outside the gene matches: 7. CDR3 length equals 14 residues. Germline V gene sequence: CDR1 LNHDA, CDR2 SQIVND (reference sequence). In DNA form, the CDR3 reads TGTGCCAGTAGTCCCGGACAGGGGTGGAATGGCTACACCTTC. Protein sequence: CASSPGQGWNGYTF.

As DNA, the CDR3 is TGTGCCAGCGGGACAGGGGCCTACGAGCAGTACTTC. It encodes CASGTGAYEQYF. The rearrangement uses TRBV6-5 and TRBJ2-7, with 10 bases aligning to TRBD1. With 8 bases clipped from V and 2 bases from J, the junction kept 0 bases outside the gene matches. This CDR3 region has 12 residues. CDR1 and CDR2 from the germline V gene are MNHEY and SVGAGI.

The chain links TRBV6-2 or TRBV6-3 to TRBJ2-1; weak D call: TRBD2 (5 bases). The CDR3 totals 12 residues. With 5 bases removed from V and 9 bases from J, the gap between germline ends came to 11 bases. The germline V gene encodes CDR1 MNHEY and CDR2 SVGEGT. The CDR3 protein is CASSHIGSEQFF. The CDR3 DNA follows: TGTGCCAGCAGTCATATAGGGAGTGAGCAGTTCTTC.

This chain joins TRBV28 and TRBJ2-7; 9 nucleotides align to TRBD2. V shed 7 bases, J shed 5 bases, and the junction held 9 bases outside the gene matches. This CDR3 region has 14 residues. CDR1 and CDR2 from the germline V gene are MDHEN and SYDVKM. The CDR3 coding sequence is TGTGCCAGCACCCGTAGCGGGAGAAATCACGAGCAGTACTTC. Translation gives CASTRSGRNHEQYF.

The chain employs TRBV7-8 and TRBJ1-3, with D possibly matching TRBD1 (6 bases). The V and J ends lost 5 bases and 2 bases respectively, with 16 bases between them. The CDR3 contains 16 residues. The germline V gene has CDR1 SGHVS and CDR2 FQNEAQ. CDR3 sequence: CASSLSQGHTGNTIYF. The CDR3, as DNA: TGTGCCAGCAGCCTGTCGCAGGGACATACTGGAAACACCATATATTTT.

The CDR3 loop is CASKLAGLNTGELFF. The CDR3 nucleotides are TGTGCCAGTAAACTAGCGGGGCTGAACACCGGGGAGCTGTTTTTT. The chain couples TRBV28 to TRBJ2-2; TRBD2 matches 10 bases. Trimming at V came to 9 bases and at J to 1 base, leaving 5 bases not matched to a gene. The CDR3 extends over 15 amino acids. The V gene's germline CDR1 is MDHEN and CDR2 SYDVKM.

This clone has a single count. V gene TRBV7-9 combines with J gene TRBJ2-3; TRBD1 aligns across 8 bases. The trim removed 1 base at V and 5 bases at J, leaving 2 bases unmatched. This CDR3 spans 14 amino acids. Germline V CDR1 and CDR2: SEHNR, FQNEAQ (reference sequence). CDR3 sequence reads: CASSLEGTGDTQYF. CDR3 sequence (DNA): TGTGCCAGCAGCTTAGAAGGGACAGGAGATACGCAGTATTTT.

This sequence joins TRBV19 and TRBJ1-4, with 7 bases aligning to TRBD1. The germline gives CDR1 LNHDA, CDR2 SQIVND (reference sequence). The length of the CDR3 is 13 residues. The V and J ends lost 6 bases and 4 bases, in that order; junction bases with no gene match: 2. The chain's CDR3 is CASRQGINEKLFF. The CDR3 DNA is TGTGCCAGTAGACAGGGGATTAATGAAAAACTGTTTTTT.

The CDR3 reads CASSTPWGTGYGYTF. The CDR3 DNA is TGTGCCAGCAGTACCCCCTGGGGGACAGGGTATGGCTACACCTTC. The chain employs TRBV28 and TRBJ1-2; 9 bases line up with TRBD1. Trimming removed 5 bases from V and 5 bases from J; junction bases left unmatched: 9. CDR3 length: 15 amino acids. CDR1 and CDR2 from the germline V gene are MDHEN and SYDVKM.

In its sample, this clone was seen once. The CDR3 protein is CASSISPVGHGNTIYF. CDR3 bases: TGTGCCAGTAGTATATCCCCCGTGGGGCACGGAAACACCATATATTTT. The chain is built from TRBV19 and TRBJ1-3; tentatively, D is TRBD1 (5 bases). The V end was cut by 2 bases, the J end by 4 bases, with 15 bases between. Germline loops: CDR1 LNHDA, CDR2 SQIVND (reference sequence). This CDR3 spans 16 amino acids.

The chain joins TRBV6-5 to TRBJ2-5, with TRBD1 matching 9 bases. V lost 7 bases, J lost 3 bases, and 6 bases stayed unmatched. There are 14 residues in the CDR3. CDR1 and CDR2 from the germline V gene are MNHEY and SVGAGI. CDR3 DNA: TGTGCCAGCATTACAGGGACAGGGAAAGAGACCCAGTACTTC. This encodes CASITGTGKETQYF.

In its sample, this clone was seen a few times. The CDR3 loop is CASRRQGAPYEQYF. The CDR3 DNA reads as TGTGCCAGCAGGAGACAGGGGGCTCCCTACGAGCAGTACTTC. The chain is built from TRBV6-5 and TRBJ2-7; 10 bases are a match to TRBD1. The trim removed 6 bases at V and 2 bases at J, leaving 4 bases unmatched. From germline, CDR1 is MNHEY and CDR2 SVGAGI. CDR3 length: 14 amino acids.

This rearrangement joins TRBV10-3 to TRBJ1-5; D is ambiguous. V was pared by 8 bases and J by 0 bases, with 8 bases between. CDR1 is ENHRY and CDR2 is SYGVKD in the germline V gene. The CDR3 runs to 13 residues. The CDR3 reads CAISGISNQPQHF. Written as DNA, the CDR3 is TGTGCCATCTCCGGGATTAGCAATCAGCCCCAGCATTTT.

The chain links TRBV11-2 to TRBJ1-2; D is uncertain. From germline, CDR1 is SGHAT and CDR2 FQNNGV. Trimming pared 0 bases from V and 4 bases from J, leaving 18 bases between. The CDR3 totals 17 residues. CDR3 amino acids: CASSLDSLASQSYGYTF. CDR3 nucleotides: TGTGCCAGCAGCTTAGATTCTCTTGCCAGTCAAAGCTATGGCTACACCTTC. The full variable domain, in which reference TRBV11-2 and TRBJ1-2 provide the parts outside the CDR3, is EAGVAQSPRYKIIEKRQSVAFWCNPISGHATLYWYQQILGQGPKLLIQFQNNGVVDDSQLPKDRFSAERLKGVDSTLKIQPAKLEDSAVYLCASSLDSLASQSYGYTFGSGTRLTVV.

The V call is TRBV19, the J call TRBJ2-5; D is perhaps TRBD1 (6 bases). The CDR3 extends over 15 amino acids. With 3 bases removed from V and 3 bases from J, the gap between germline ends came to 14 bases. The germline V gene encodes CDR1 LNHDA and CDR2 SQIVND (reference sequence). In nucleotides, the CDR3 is TGTGCCAGTAGTATTGGGTGGGCAGGGGAAGAGACCCAGTACTTC. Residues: CASSIGWAGEETQYF. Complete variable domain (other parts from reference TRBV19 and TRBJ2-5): DGGITQSPKYLFRKEGQNVTLSCEQNLNHDAMYWYRQDPGQGLRLIYYSQIVNDFQKGDIAEGYSVSREKKESFPLTVTSAQKNPTAFYLCASSIGWAGEETQYFGPGTRLLVL.

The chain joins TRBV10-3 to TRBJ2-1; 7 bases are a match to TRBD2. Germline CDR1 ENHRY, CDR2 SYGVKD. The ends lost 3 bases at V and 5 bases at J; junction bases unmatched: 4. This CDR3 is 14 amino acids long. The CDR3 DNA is TGTGCCATCAGTGATGGTCTAGCGGACAATGAGCAGTTCTTC. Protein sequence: CAISDGLADNEQFF.

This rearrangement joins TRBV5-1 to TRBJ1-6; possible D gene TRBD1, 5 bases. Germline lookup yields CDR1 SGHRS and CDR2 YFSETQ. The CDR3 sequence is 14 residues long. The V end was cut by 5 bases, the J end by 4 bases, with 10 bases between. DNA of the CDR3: TGCGCCAGCAGACTTGACAGTTATAATTCACCCCTCCACTTT. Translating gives CASRLDSYNSPLHF.

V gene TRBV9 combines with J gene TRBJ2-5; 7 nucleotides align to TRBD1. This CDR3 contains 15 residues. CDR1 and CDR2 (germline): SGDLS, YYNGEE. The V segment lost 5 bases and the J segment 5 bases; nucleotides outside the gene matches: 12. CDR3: CASSLGQSNGETQYF. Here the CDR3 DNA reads TGTGCCAGCAGTTTGGGACAGTCAAATGGGGAGACCCAGTACTTC.

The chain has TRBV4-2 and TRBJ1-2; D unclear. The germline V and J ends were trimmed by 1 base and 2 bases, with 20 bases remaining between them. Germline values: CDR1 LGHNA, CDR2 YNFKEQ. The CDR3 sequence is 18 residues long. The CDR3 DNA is TGTGCCAGCAGCCAAGGGGTGACAAGACGGCGTCGAAACTATGGCTACACCTTC. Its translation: CASSQGVTRRRRNYGYTF.